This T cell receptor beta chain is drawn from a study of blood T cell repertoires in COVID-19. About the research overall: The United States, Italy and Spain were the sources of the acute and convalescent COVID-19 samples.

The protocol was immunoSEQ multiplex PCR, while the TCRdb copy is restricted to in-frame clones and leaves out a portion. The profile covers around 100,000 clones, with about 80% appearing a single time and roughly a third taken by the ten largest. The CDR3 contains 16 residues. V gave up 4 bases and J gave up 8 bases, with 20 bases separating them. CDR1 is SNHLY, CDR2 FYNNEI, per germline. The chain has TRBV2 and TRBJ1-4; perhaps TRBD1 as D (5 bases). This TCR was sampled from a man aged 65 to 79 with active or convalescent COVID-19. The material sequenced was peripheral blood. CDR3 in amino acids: CASSGDSAVPEEKLFF. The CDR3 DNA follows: TGTGCCAGCAGTGGTGACAGCGCTGTCCCGGAGGAAAAACTGTTTTTT. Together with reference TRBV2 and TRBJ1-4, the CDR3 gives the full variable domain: EPEVTQTPSHQVTQMGQEVILRCVPISNHLYFYWYRQILGQKVEFLVSFYNNEISEKSEIFDDQFSVERPDGSNFTLKIRSTKLEDSAMYFCASSGDSAVPEEKLFFGSGTQLSVL.